Each of the 8 T cell receptor beta chains below was sequenced from the same sample in a study of T cell responses to AZD1222 COVID-19 vaccine. Clones were read by immunoSEQ multiplex PCR, and TCRdb kept only the in-frame ones, dropping some. The table lists some 120,000 clones, about 90% of them singletons. The specimen was peripheral blood, collected on day 0 of AZD1222 vaccination. Source of these receptors: an adult in good health.

The chain combines TRBV2 with TRBJ2-5, with TRBD2 as a possible D gene (5 bases). The CDR3 has 14 residues. Germline V gives CDR1 SNHLY, CDR2 FYNNEI. V lost 6 bases, J lost 1 base, and 12 bases lay in between. The CDR3 DNA follows: TGTGCCAGCAGCCCCCCGGCGGGCCAAGAGACCCAGTACTTC. This sequence encodes CASSPPAGQETQYF.

The chain recombines TRBV28 with TRBJ1-5; 9 bases are shared with TRBD1. The germline V gene has CDR1 MDHEN and CDR2 SYDVKM. Trimming at V came to 6 bases and at J to 4 bases, leaving 4 bases not matched to a gene. The CDR3 has 14 residues. The CDR3 loop is CASSPGQGNQPQHF. The DNA for the CDR3 is TGTGCCAGCAGCCCGGGACAGGGAAATCAGCCCCAGCATTTT.

The chain carries TRBV4-2 and TRBJ2-1, with TRBD1 matching 9 bases. V lost 2 bases, J lost 2 bases, and 7 bases stayed unmatched. Germline-derived CDR1 and CDR2 are LGHNA and YNFKEQ. The CDR3 is 17 amino acids. CDR3 region: CASSQRQGGGPYNEQFF. In nucleotides, the CDR3 is TGTGCCAGCAGCCAAAGACAGGGGGGGGGCCCCTACAATGAGCAGTTCTTC.

The chain uses TRBV27 and TRBJ1-6; 10 positions agree with TRBD1. Germline CDR1 is MNHEY and CDR2 is SMNVEV (reference sequence). Unmatched junction bases numbered 11, after V lost 6 bases and J lost 6 bases. CDR3 length equals 17 residues. DNA of the CDR3: TGTGCCAGCAGCCGTGTACTGGACAGGGGGTTTAATTCACCCCTCCACTTT. This gives the protein CASSRVLDRGFNSPLHF.

V gene TRBV10-3 combines with J gene TRBJ2-7; 11 bases are shared with TRBD1. The germline V gene encodes CDR1 ENHRY and CDR2 SYGVKD. Trimming at V came to 6 bases and at J to 7 bases, leaving 8 bases not matched to a gene. CDR3 length: 14 amino acids. The CDR3 reads CAIRAGQGAREQYF. The CDR3 region has the DNA TGTGCCATCAGAGCTGGACAGGGGGCGCGGGAGCAGTACTTC.

This chain connects TRBV7-9 to TRBJ1-6; 8 bases line up with TRBD1. J was trimmed by 9 bases and V by 5 bases; bases with no gene match: 6. The germline CDR1 and CDR2 sequences are SEHNR and FQNEAQ (reference sequence). This CDR3 is built from 14 residues. CDR3 loop: CASSPTGGGSPLHF. CDR3 sequence (DNA): TGTGCCAGCAGCCCTACAGGGGGGGGTTCACCCCTCCACTTT. Supplemented by reference TRBV7-9 and TRBJ1-6, the full variable domain reads DTGVSQNPRHKITKRGQNVTFRCDPISEHNRLYWYRQTLGQGPEFLTYFQNEAQLEKSRLLSDRFSAERPKGSFSTLEIQRTEQGDSAMYLCASSPTGGGSPLHFGNGTRLTVT.

The rearrangement links TRBV30 to TRBJ1-2, with D possibly matching TRBD1 (6 bases). The ends were cut back, 0 bases at V and 6 bases at J, with 14 bases in the middle. The CDR3 loop spans 14 amino acids. Germline values: CDR1 GTSNPN, CDR2 SVGIG (reference sequence). CDR3 sequence reads: CAWSVPNRDNGYTF. Written as DNA, the CDR3 is TGTGCCTGGAGTGTACCTAACAGGGATAATGGCTACACCTTC.

The rearrangement joins TRBV4-2 to TRBJ2-5; 10 bases map to TRBD2. This CDR3 has 14 residues. The germline gives CDR1 LGHNA, CDR2 YNFKEQ. The trim removed 7 bases at V and 2 bases at J, leaving 4 bases unmatched. CDR3 sequence: CASTLSGGQETQYF. CDR3 DNA: TGTGCCAGCACCCTTAGCGGGGGGCAAGAGACCCAGTACTTC.